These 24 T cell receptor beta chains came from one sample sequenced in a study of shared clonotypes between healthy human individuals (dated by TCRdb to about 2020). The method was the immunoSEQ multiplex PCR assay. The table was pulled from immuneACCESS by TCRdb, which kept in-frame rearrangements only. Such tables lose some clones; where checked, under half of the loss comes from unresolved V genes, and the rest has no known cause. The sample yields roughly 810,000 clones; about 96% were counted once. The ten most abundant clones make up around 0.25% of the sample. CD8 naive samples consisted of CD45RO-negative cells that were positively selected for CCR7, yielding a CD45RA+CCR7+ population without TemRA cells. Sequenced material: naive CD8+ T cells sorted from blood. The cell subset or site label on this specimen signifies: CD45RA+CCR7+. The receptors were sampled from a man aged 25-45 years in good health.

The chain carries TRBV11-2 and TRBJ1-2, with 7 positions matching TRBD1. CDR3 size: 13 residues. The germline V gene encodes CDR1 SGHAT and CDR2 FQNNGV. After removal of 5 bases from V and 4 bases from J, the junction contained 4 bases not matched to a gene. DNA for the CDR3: TGTGCCAGCAGCCCGGGACAGATCTATGGCTACACCTTC. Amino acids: CASSPGQIYGYTF.

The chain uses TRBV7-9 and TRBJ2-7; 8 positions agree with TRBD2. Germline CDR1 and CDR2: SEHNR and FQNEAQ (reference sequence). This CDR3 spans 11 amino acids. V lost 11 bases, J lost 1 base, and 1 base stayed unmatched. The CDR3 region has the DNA TGTGCCGGCGGGAGGTCCTACGAGCAGTACTTC. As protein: CAGGRSYEQYF.

The CDR3 DNA is TGTGCCAGCAGGGGGGACTTTAACTATGGCTACACCTTC. Translated, it gives CASRGDFNYGYTF. The chain is built from TRBV28 and TRBJ1-2, with a tentative D call TRBD1 (5 bases). The CDR3 is 13 residues long. Germline assignment: CDR1 MDHEN and CDR2 SYDVKM. Trimming cost V 6 bases and J 1 base, with 9 bases left between them.

The CDR3 DNA reads as TGTGCCAGCAGACCCCAGGGGGACCTAGCCAAAAACATTCAGTACTTC. The encoded protein is CASRPQGDLAKNIQYF. The chain links TRBV7-9 to TRBJ2-4; 7 bases match TRBD1. Germline V gene data show CDR1 as SEHNR and CDR2 as FQNEAQ (reference sequence). The J segment lost 0 bases and the V segment lost 6 bases, leaving 8 bases of the junction unmatched. The CDR3 spans 16 residues.

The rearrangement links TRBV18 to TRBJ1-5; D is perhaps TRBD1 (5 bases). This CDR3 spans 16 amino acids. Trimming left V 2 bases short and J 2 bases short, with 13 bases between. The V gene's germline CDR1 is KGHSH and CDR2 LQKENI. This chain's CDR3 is CASSPGAGIRNQPQHF. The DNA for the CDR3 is TGTGCCAGCTCACCAGGGGCAGGGATCCGCAATCAGCCCCAGCATTTT.

CDR3 nucleotides: TGTGCCAGCAGTGAAGTATCCGGATATAGCAATCAGCCCCAGCATTTT. This encodes CASSEVSGYSNQPQHF. The chain has TRBV6-1 and TRBJ1-5; D call uncertain. Between the trimmed V and J ends, which lost 1 base and 0 bases, there was a span of 10 bases. The CDR3 has 16 residues. In germline, CDR1 is MNHNS, CDR2 SASEGT.

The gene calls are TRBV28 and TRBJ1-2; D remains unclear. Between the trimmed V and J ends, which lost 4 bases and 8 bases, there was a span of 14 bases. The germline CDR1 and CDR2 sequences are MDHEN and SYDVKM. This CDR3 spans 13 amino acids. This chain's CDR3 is CASSSLDLKGYTF. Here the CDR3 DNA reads TGTGCCAGCAGTTCACTGGACCTAAAGGGCTACACCTTC.

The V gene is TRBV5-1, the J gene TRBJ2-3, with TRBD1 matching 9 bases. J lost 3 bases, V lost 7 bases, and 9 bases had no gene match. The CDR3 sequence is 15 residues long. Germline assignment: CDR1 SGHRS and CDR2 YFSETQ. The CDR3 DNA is TGCGCCAGCCTAAATGTAGGACAGGGGACAGATACGCAGTATTTT. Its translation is CASLNVGQGTDTQYF.

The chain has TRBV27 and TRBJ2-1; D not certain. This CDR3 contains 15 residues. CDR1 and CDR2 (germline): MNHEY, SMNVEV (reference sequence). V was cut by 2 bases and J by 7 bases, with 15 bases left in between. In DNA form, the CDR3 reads TGTGCCAGCAGTTTACAAAAGTTTGGCGGAAATGAGCAGTTCTTC. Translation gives CASSLQKFGGNEQFF.

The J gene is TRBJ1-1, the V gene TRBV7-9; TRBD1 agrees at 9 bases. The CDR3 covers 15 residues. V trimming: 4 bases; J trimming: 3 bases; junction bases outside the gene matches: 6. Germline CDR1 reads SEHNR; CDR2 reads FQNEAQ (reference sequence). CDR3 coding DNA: TGTGCCAGCAGCTCGGGACAGGGTGGGGACACTGAAGCTTTCTTT. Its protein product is CASSSGQGGDTEAFF. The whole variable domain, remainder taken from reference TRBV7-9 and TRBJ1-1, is DTGVSQNPRHKITKRGQNVTFRCDPISEHNRLYWYRQTLGQGPEFLTYFQNEAQLEKSRLLSDRFSAERPKGSFSTLEIQRTEQGDSAMYLCASSSGQGGDTEAFFGQGTRLTVV.

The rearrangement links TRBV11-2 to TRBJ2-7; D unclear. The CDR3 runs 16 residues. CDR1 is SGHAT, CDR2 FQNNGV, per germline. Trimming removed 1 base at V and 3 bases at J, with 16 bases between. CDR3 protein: CASSLVVGHLLYEQYF. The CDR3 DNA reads TGTGCCAGCAGCTTAGTGGTTGGGCACTTACTCTACGAGCAGTACTTC.

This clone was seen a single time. CDR3 nucleotide sequence: TGTGCCAGCAGTTTTAGCGGGGTCTCCTACGAGCAGTACTTC. It encodes CASSFSGVSYEQYF. The chain couples TRBV28 to TRBJ2-7, with TRBD2 identical over 8 bases. V shed 3 bases and J 0 bases; nucleotides not matched to a gene: 1. The germline CDR1 and CDR2 sequences are MDHEN and SYDVKM. This CDR3 is built from 14 residues. Full variable domain (missing parts from reference TRBV28 and TRBJ2-7): DVKVTQSSRYLVKRTGEKVFLECVQDMDHENMFWYRQDPGLGLRLIYFSYDVKMKEKGDIPEGYSVSREKKERFSLILESASTNQTSMYLCASSFSGVSYEQYFGPGTRLTVT.

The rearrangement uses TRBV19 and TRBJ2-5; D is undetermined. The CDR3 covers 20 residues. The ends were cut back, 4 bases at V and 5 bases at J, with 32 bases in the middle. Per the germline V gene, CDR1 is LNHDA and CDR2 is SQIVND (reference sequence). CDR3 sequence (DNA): TGTGCCAGTAGTAGATACGTGCAGCCAGTGAGAGGCTCCATCGGGGAGACCCAGTACTTC. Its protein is CASSRYVQPVRGSIGETQYF.

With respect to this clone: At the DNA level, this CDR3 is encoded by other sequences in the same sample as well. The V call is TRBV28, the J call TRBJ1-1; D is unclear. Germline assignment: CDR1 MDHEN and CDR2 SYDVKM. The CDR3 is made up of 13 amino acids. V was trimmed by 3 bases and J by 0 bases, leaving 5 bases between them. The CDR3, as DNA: TGTGCCAGCAGTTTTAATATGAACACTGAAGCTTTCTTT. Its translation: CASSFNMNTEAFF.

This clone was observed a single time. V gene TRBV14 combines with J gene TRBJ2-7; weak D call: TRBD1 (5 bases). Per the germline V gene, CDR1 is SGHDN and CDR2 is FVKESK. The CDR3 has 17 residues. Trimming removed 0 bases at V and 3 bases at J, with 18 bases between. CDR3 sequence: CASSQESPQGWGYEQYF. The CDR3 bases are TGTGCCAGCAGCCAAGAAAGCCCCCAGGGCTGGGGCTACGAGCAGTACTTC.

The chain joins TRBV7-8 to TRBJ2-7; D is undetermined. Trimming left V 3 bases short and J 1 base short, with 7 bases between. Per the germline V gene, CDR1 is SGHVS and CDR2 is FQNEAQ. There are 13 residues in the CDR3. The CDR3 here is CASSFRLSYEQYF. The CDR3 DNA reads TGTGCCAGCAGCTTCCGACTTTCCTACGAGCAGTACTTC.

DNA for the CDR3: TGTGCCAGCAGGGGGTCCTCCAATCAGCCCCAGCATTTT. This encodes CASRGSSNQPQHF. The chain employs TRBV27 and TRBJ1-5, with D hard to call. Trimming removed 6 bases at V and 3 bases at J, with 9 bases between. Germline CDR1 MNHEY, CDR2 SMNVEV (reference sequence). The CDR3 spans 13 residues.

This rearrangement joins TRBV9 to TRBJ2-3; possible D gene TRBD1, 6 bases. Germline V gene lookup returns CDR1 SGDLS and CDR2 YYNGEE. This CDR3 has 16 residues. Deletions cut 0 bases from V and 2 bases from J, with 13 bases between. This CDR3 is CASSVVSGTHTDTQYF. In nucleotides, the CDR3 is TGTGCCAGCAGCGTAGTATCAGGGACACACACAGATACGCAGTATTTT.

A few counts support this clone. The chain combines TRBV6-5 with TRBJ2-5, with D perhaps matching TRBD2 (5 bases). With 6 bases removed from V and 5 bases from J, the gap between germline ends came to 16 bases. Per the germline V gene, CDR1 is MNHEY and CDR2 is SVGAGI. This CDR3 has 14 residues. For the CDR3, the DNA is TGTGCCAGCAGCTTAGGGAGTAGGCCCGAGACCCAGTACTTC. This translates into CASSLGSRPETQYF.

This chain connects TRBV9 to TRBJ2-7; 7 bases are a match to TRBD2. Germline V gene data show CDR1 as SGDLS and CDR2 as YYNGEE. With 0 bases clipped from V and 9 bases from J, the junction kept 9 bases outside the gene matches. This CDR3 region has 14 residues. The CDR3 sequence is CASSVDSPGGRQYF. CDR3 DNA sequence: TGTGCCAGCAGCGTAGATTCCCCCGGGGGGAGGCAGTACTTC.

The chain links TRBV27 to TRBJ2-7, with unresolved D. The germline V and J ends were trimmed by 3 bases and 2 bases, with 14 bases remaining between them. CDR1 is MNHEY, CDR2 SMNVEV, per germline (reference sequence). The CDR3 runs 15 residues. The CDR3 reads CASSFGRSPPYEQYF. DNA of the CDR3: TGTGCCAGCAGTTTTGGCAGGAGCCCTCCCTACGAGCAGTACTTC.

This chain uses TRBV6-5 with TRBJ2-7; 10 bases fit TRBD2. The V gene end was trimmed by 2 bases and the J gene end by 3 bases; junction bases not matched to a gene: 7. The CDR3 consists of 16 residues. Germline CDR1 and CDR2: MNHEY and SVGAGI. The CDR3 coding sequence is TGTGCCAGCAGTTACGGTACCGGGACTAGCGACTACGAGCAGTACTTC. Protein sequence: CASSYGTGTSDYEQYF.

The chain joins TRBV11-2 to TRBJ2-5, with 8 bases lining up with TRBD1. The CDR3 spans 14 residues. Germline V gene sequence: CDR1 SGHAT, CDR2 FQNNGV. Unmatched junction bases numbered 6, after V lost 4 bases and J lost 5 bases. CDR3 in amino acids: CASSSGGTGETQYF. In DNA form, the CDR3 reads TGTGCCAGCAGCTCAGGGGGCACGGGGGAGACCCAGTACTTC.

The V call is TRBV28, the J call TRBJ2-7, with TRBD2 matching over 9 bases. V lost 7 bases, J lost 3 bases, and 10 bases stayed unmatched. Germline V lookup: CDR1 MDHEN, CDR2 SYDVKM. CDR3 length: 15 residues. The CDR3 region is CASNQSGRINYEQYF. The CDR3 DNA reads TGTGCCAGCAACCAGAGCGGGAGGATTAACTACGAGCAGTACTTC. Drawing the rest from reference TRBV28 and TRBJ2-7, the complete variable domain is DVKVTQSSRYLVKRTGEKVFLECVQDMDHENMFWYRQDPGLGLRLIYFSYDVKMKEKGDIPEGYSVSREKKERFSLILESASTNQTSMYLCASNQSGRINYEQYFGPGTRLTVT.